This is a list of T cell receptor beta chains from one sample in a study of control samples from healthy donors and cancer patients. Generated by immunoSEQ multiplex PCR, the TCRdb table keeps only in-frame clones and is missing some. The sample has about 120,000 clones, over 75% seen once. Sequencing was performed on blood. These receptors all stem from a man aged 40-55 years in good health. Each CDR3 is given with its conserved first and last residue. The D gene is left open where the match is weak. A row's size may be missing; if present it is once, few, many or a size class.

TRBD1 TRBJ1-3 . TRBV10-3 CAIRTDRGSGNTIYF TGTGCCATCAGGACTGACAGGGGGAGTGGAAACACCATATATTTT
. TRBJ1-1 . TRBV28 CASSFTRPGGTEAFF TGTGCCAGCAGTTTTACCAGGCCGGGGGGCACTGAAGCTTTCTTT
TRBD1 TRBJ2-7 . TRBV6-5 CASSPGTGVYEQYF TGTGCCAGCAGTCCCGGGACAGGAGTCTACGAGCAGTACTTC
. TRBJ2-6 . TRBV10-3 CAISEYSPGANVLTF TGTGCCATCAGTGAGTACTCCCCCGGGGCCAACGTCCTGACTTTC
TRBD1 TRBJ1-2 . TRBV7-2 CASSRTGGVTGYGYTF TGTGCCAGCAGCCGGACAGGGGGCGTTACTGGCTATGGCTACACCTTC
TRBD1 TRBJ1-5 . TRBV18 CASSPLRDRGGQPQHF TGTGCCAGCTCACCACTCCGGGACAGGGGCGGGCAGCCCCAGCATTTT
TRBD1 TRBJ1-2 few TRBV16 CASSPTGQGAHGYTF TGTGCCAGCAGCCCGACTGGACAGGGGGCACATGGCTACACCTTC
TRBD2 TRBJ2-7 . TRBV2 CASMARLAQTPYEQYF TGTGCCAGCATGGCCCGACTAGCCCAAACCCCCTACGAGCAGTACTTC
. TRBJ2-4 . TRBV19 CASSIKRRATMNIQYF TGTGCCAGTAGTATAAAGAGGAGGGCCACAATGAACATTCAGTACTTC
TRBD1 TRBJ1-5 once TRBV5-5 CASSRTGPEPQHF TGTGCCAGCAGCCGGACAGGGCCTGAGCCCCAGCATTTT
TRBD1 TRBJ2-4 once TRBV20-1 CSASRGQGDINIQYF TGCAGTGCTAGTCGGGGACAGGGAGATATAAACATTCAGTACTTC
TRBD1 TRBJ1-4 . TRBV27 CASSLPHRTGGDTNEKLFF TGTGCCAGCAGTTTACCCCACCGGACAGGGGGAGACACTAATGAAAAACTGTTTTTT
TRBD2 TRBJ2-3 . TRBV5-1 CASSLAGSGGAQDTQYF TGCGCCAGCAGCTTGGCCGGTAGCGGGGGGGCCCAAGATACGCAGTATTTT
. TRBJ2-7 . TRBV5-1 CASSFGLAYEQYF TGCGCCAGCAGCTTTGGGTTGGCGTACGAGCAGTACTTC
. TRBJ2-7 . TRBV2 CASRLQVVYEQYF TGTGCCAGCAGGCTACAGGTAGTCTACGAGCAGTACTTC
. TRBJ2-7 . TRBV30 CAWSVPGTAGEQYF TGTGCCTGGAGTGTACCCGGGACGGCGGGGGAGCAGTACTTC
TRBD1 TRBJ1-4 . TRBV5-1 CASSSQGAEEKLFF TGCGCCAGCAGCTCACAGGGGGCGGAAGAAAAACTGTTTTTT
. TRBJ1-4 . TRBV7-2 CASSERSTLNEKLFF TGTGCCAGCAGCGAGAGGTCAACCCTTAATGAAAAACTGTTTTTT
TRBD1 TRBJ2-3 . TRBV5-1 CASGDQGADTQYF TGCGCCAGCGGGGATCAGGGGGCGGATACGCAGTATTTT
TRBD1 TRBJ2-3 . TRBV7-2 CASSKDRVWDTQYF TGTGCCAGCAGCAAAGACAGGGTATGGGATACGCAGTATTTT
. TRBJ1-1 few TRBV6-5 CASSSSRSGNTEAFF TGTGCCAGCAGTTCAAGCAGATCGGGGAACACTGAAGCTTTCTTT
. TRBJ2-7 few TRBV25-1 CASASETGIHEQYF TGTGCCAGCGCCAGCGAAACAGGGATTCACGAGCAGTACTTC
. TRBJ2-3 once TRBV7-6 CASSLDPGGGDTQYF TGTGCCAGCAGCTTAGATCCAGGGGGAGGAGATACGCAGTATTTT
. TRBJ1-1 . TRBV20-1 CSASGQLNTEAFF TGCAGTGCTAGTGGTCAGCTGAACACTGAAGCTTTCTTT
. TRBJ2-3 . TRBV21-1 CASRRPGALHTDTQYF TGTGCCAGCAGGCGCCCGGGGGCACTACACACAGATACGCAGTATTTT
. TRBJ2-7 . TRBV4-2 CASSQDGSQASTYEQYF TGTGCCAGCAGCCAAGACGGGTCGCAGGCCTCAACCTACGAGCAGTACTTC
. TRBJ1-6 . TRBV6-6 CASSYSVDSYNSPLHF TGTGCCAGCAGTTACTCCGTGGATTCCTATAATTCACCCCTCCACTTT
. TRBJ1-3 few TRBV29-1 CSAGMGHAGNTIYF TGCAGCGCCGGGATGGGGCATGCTGGAAACACCATATATTTT
. TRBJ2-7 . TRBV6-1 CASSETGTGVYEQYF TGTGCCAGCAGTGAGACAGGGACTGGGGTCTACGAGCAGTACTTC
. TRBJ1-1 . TRBV5-1 CASSLVQVNTEAFF TGCGCCAGCAGCTTGGTTCAGGTGAACACTGAAGCTTTCTTT